The 21 T cell receptor beta chains given below trace back to one sample, sequenced in a study of regulatory T cells in long-lasting Graves disease. Time point meaning: newly diagnosed GD, antithyroid drugs for less than 3 months. RNA extracted from PBMCs served as the sequencing template. With iRepertoire HTBI primers and Arm-PCR of CDR3 regions, TCR beta libraries were built. TCRdb independently ran MiXCR on the multiplex PCR reads; one entry per CDR3 protein. Counted here are a few hundred thousand distinct CDR3 sequences, approximately 15% occurring once; the ten biggest clones make up roughly 9.7%. These sequences were also reported in another study, on T cells in Graves' hyperthyroidism and ophthalmopathy.

The starting material was peripheral blood mononuclear cells (PBMCs), obtained at new diagnosis, from a patient treated with antithyroid drugs. These receptors all come from a man aged 25 to 40 with Graves disease.

At least ten counts were recorded for this clonotype. The J gene is TRBJ1-5, the V gene TRBV6-1; no clear D. The V gene lost 5 bases and the J gene lost 1 base, with 12 bases spanning the gap. The CDR3 is 15 amino acids. CDR1 is MNHNS, CDR2 SASEGT, per germline. CDR3 sequence: CASSLLAVSNQPQHF. The CDR3 coding sequence is TGTGCCAGCAGTCTGCTTGCGGTGAGCAATCAGCCCCAGCATTTT.

The chain has TRBV7-2 and TRBJ1-2, with D tentatively TRBD1 (5 bases). The V gene lost 1 base and the J gene lost 2 bases, with 11 bases spanning the gap. CDR1 and CDR2 from the germline V gene are SGHTA and FQGNSA. CDR3 length: 15 amino acids. CDR3 nucleotides: TGTGCCAGCAGCTTAGGATACAGGCAAAACTATGGCTACACCTTC. This encodes CASSLGYRQNYGYTF.

This clonotype was observed a handful of times. DNA for the CDR3: TGTGCCACCAGTGTTGGGACAGGGGGGGACGAAAAACTGTTTTTT. Amino acid sequence: CATSVGTGGDEKLFF. This chain joins TRBV24-1 and TRBJ1-4; TRBD1 matches at 11 bases. Germline V gives CDR1 KGHDR, CDR2 SFDVKD. The CDR3 length is 15 residues. J was trimmed by 8 bases and V by 5 bases; bases with no gene match: 6.

V gene TRBV19 combines with J gene TRBJ2-6; TRBD2 matches 10 bases. The CDR3 totals 18 residues. V dropped 3 bases and J dropped 2; count of bases not matched to a gene: 7. Germline V lookup: CDR1 LNHDA, CDR2 SQIVND (reference sequence). The chain's CDR3 is CASSIPSGSFTGANVLTF. DNA of the CDR3: TGTGCCAGTAGTATTCCTAGCGGGAGCTTCACTGGGGCCAACGTCCTGACTTTC.

This clonotype was recorded at least ten times. The rearrangement links TRBV12-3 or TRBV12-4 to TRBJ1-5; maybe TRBD1 (6 bases). This CDR3 is 14 amino acids long. V was pared by 6 bases and J by 5 bases, with 14 bases between. Written as DNA, the CDR3 is TGTGCCAGCAGACTCGGGACACCTGATCAGCCCCAGCATTTT. Translation: CASRLGTPDQPQHF.

The table lists this clonotype with a few counts. The chain carries TRBV5-6 and TRBJ2-7; TRBD1 or TRBD2 may be the D gene (5 bases each). With 0 bases removed from V and 2 bases from J, the gap between germline ends came to 9 bases. This CDR3 region has 14 residues. The germline V gene has CDR1 SGHDT and CDR2 YYEEEE. CDR3 protein: CASSLVGDAYEQYF. Written as DNA, the CDR3 is TGTGCCAGCAGCTTGGTGGGGGACGCCTACGAGCAGTACTTC.

A few counts support this clonotype. This chain links TRBV7-2 with TRBJ2-1, with 15 bases identical to TRBD2. CDR3 length: 15 amino acids. CDR1 is SGHTA, CDR2 FQGNSA, per germline. Trimming cost V 8 bases and J 7 bases; bases outside gene matches: 6. The CDR3 DNA sequence: TGTGCCAGCGGTCGAGGGACTAGCGGGAGGAATGAGCAGTTCTTC. Encoded protein: CASGRGTSGRNEQFF.

The rearrangement uses TRBV7-9 and TRBJ2-1, with TRBD2 matching over 13 bases. Germline lookup yields CDR1 SEHNR and CDR2 FQNEAQ (reference sequence). This CDR3 region has 17 residues. V was pared by 4 bases and J by 8 bases, with 11 bases of the junction left unmatched. As DNA, the CDR3 is TGTGCCAGCAGCTCGAAACTAGCGGGAGGGCCTGCCGATGAGCAGTTCTTC. Translation: CASSSKLAGGPADEQFF.

The chain uses TRBV2 and TRBJ2-7; 12 bases align to TRBD2. The J segment lost 6 bases and the V segment lost 0 bases, leaving 15 bases of the junction unmatched. This CDR3 has 19 amino acids. Germline CDR1 SNHLY, CDR2 FYNNEI. The CDR3 nucleotides are TGTGCCAGCAGTGAAGCGGGGCTAGCGGGAGGGCCGTACCTTGGCGAGCAGTACTTC. It is translated as CASSEAGLAGGPYLGEQYF.

This clonotype was counted ten times or more. CDR3 nucleotide sequence: TGTGCCTGGACCCTCCGCGGGAGGCCCACAGGGCAGTACTTC. It codes for CAWTLRGRPTGQYF. The chain is built from TRBV30 and TRBJ2-7; TRBD2 matches 8 bases. The CDR3 has 14 residues. Per germline, CDR1 GTSNPN and CDR2 SVGIG (reference sequence). Germline trimming cut 4 bases from V and 9 bases from J; bases unmatched to any gene: 14.

This clonotype occurred many times. The rearrangement links TRBV6-5 to TRBJ1-5; D remains unclear. Trimming removed 0 bases at V and 9 bases at J, with 9 bases between. Germline-derived CDR1 and CDR2 are MNHEY and SVGAGI. The CDR3 has 13 amino acids. CDR3 region: CASSYSSGGPQHF. The CDR3 nucleotides are TGTGCCAGCAGTTACTCAAGTGGCGGGCCCCAGCATTTT.

This clonotype was detected ten times or more. This chain joins TRBV7-2 and TRBJ1-4; possibly TRBD1 for D (5 bases). With 2 bases removed from V and 3 bases from J, the gap between germline ends came to 13 bases. CDR3 length equals 16 residues. Germline assignment: CDR1 SGHTA and CDR2 FQGNSA. For the CDR3, the DNA is TGTGCCAGCAGCTTAAGGCTGAGGGGTTCTAATGAAAAACTGTTTTTT. Translating gives CASSLRLRGSNEKLFF.

At least ten counts were recorded for this clonotype. This sequence joins TRBV7-8 and TRBJ1-4, with 7 bases lining up with TRBD1. J was trimmed by 5 bases and V by 4 bases; bases with no gene match: 10. This CDR3 contains 16 residues. CDR1 SGHVS and CDR2 FQNEAQ come from the germline V gene. This chain's CDR3 is CASSSILGQRNEKLFF. CDR3 nucleotide sequence: TGTGCCAGCAGCTCTATCCTGGGACAGAGAAATGAAAAACTGTTTTTT.

This rearrangement joins TRBV15 to TRBJ2-3; 11 bases align to TRBD2. The germline V gene encodes CDR1 LNHNV and CDR2 YYDKDF (reference sequence). This CDR3 is built from 15 residues. With 5 bases clipped from V and 4 bases from J, the junction kept 5 bases outside the gene matches. DNA of the CDR3: TGTGCCACCAGCGGGGGGACTAGCGGATCAGATACGCAGTATTTT. Residues: CATSGGTSGSDTQYF.

This clonotype was detected a few times. A read error is possible here, since a much larger clone lies one base away. The chain couples TRBV20-1 to TRBJ2-5; tentative D call: TRBD2 (6 bases). The CDR3 spans 17 residues. The V end lost 5 bases, the J end lost 7 bases, and 29 bases lay between the germline ends. Germline values: CDR1 DFQATT, CDR2 SNEGSKA (reference sequence). This CDR3 reads CSAAVPGPAGGIGTQYF. The CDR3 region has the DNA TGCAGTGCTGCTGTCCCGGGACCAGCGGGCGGAATCGGGACCCAGTACTTC.

The chain links TRBV15 to TRBJ1-1; the D gene is possibly TRBD1 (6 bases). In germline, CDR1 is LNHNV, CDR2 YYDKDF (reference sequence). Trimming pared 6 bases from V and 3 bases from J, leaving 17 bases between. There are 15 residues in the CDR3. The CDR3 nucleotides are TGTGCCACCAGTGTGGAAGGGGGGAAGGACACTGAAGCTTTCTTT. It specifies CATSVEGGKDTEAFF.

This clonotype was detected many times. This chain's CDR3 is CAILGGLGDYGYTF. CDR3 in DNA: TGTGCCATACTCGGAGGACTAGGGGACTATGGCTACACCTTC. The chain carries TRBV10-3 and TRBJ1-2; maybe TRBD1 (5 bases). V was shortened by 9 bases and J by 3 bases, with 17 bases between the two germline ends. Germline CDR1 and CDR2: ENHRY and SYGVKD. The CDR3 runs to 14 residues.

This clonotype was seen many times. The chain has TRBV29-1 and TRBJ2-5, with D perhaps matching TRBD2 (6 bases). Germline V gene data show CDR1 as SQVTM and CDR2 as ANQGSEA. The CDR3 is 12 residues long. Between the trimmed V and J ends, which lost 5 bases and 9 bases, there was a span of 16 bases. CDR3 sequence: CSVHWDWESQYF. In DNA, the CDR3 is TGCAGCGTTCACTGGGACTGGGAATCCCAGTACTTC.

In this sample, this clonotype turned up many times. The chain employs TRBV20-1 and TRBJ1-1; possible D gene TRBD1, 5 bases. Germline V gene sequence: CDR1 DFQATT, CDR2 SNEGSKA (reference sequence). CDR3 size: 11 residues. This CDR3 reads CIPGDNTEAFF. The DNA of the CDR3 is TGCATTCCGGGGGACAACACTGAAGCTTTCTTT.

The chain carries TRBV6-2 or TRBV6-3 and TRBJ2-1; D might be TRBD1 (6 bases). The length of the CDR3 is 13 residues. CDR1 is MNHEY, CDR2 SVGEGT, per germline. V dropped 0 bases and J dropped 8 bases, with 8 bases sitting between them. The CDR3 nucleotides are TGTGCCAGCAGTTACTCTCAGGGGTATGAGCAGTTCTTC. This encodes CASSYSQGYEQFF.

This clonotype was observed at least ten times. The rearrangement uses TRBV11-2 and TRBJ2-1; a weak D match, TRBD2 (5 bases). V was clipped by 1 base and J by 2 bases, with 9 bases between them. Germline CDR1 and CDR2: SGHAT and FQNNGV. This CDR3 contains 15 residues. CDR3 in amino acids: CASSLGGGAYNEQFF. The DNA of the CDR3 is TGTGCCAGCAGCTTAGGAGGAGGAGCCTACAATGAGCAGTTCTTC.